The subject of this entry is one T cell receptor (beta chain). The data were obtained in a study of blood T cell repertoires in COVID-19. V lost 0 bases to trimming and J lost 1 base, with 8 bases between them. CDR3 size: 15 residues. Germline V gene lookup returns CDR1 SGHRS and CDR2 YFSETQ. Assay: immunoSEQ multiplex PCR; the TCRdb copy retains only in-frame clones and omits some. This table holds 200,000 to 300,000 clones, 70% to 90% found once. The gene calls are TRBV5-1 and TRBJ2-1; D is ambiguous. The receptor comes from a woman in her 30s who had recovered from COVID-19. Sequenced: peripheral blood. CDR3 sequence reads: CASSLGSGSYNEQFF. The DNA for the CDR3 is TGCGCCAGCAGCTTGGGATCGGGTTCCTACAATGAGCAGTTCTTC.